This T cell receptor beta chain came from a study of blood T cell repertoires in COVID-19. In the study overall: From the United States, Italy and Spain came samples of acute and convalescent COVID-19. The analysed material was cDNA or gDNA that came from T cells, B-cell-depleted T cells, or PBMCs.

Germline CDR1 is LGHNA and CDR2 is YSLEER. The CDR3 covers 15 residues. With 0 bases removed from V and 7 bases from J, the gap between germline ends came to 16 bases. Data came from immunoSEQ multiplex PCR; TCRdb stores just in-frame clones and leaves some out. Here the sample spans approximately 150,000 clones, roughly nine tenths being singletons. The V and J genes are TRBV4-3 and TRBJ2-7; D is ambiguous. Sequenced sample: peripheral blood. The sequence was obtained from a human donor in a cohort sampled during active COVID-19. CDR3 in DNA: TGCGCCAGCAGCCAAGATCGAATCGATCTCAGGGAGCAGTACTTC. Protein sequence: CASSQDRIDLREQYF.